The 30 T cell receptor beta chains in this list originate from one sample, sequenced in a study of T cells in Graves' hyperthyroidism and ophthalmopathy. Amplification yielded TCR beta CDR3 regions, with RNA transcripts as the source. TCR CDR3 regions were first amplified by RT-PCR with HTBI primers. TCRdb reprocessed the multiplex PCR reads via MiXCR and lists one record per CDR3 protein. The sample records a few hundred thousand distinct CDR3 sequences, approximately 17% being singletons. Sequencing was performed on blood. These receptors were taken from a woman aged 18-30 years with Graves' ophthalmopathy.

This clonotype showed up just a few times. The chain couples TRBV7-3 to TRBJ2-6; TRBD1 matches at 8 bases. The CDR3 has 16 residues. From germline, CDR1 is SGHTA and CDR2 FQGTGA. Trimming cost V 5 bases and J 4 bases; bases outside gene matches: 7. The CDR3 DNA reads as TGTGCCAGCAGCGAGGACAGGGAATCGGGGGCCAACGTCCTGACTTTC. Amino acid sequence: CASSEDRESGANVLTF.

This rearrangement joins TRBV7-6 to TRBJ2-3; D is undetermined. The CDR3 contains 16 residues. Per germline, CDR1 SGHVS and CDR2 FNYEAQ. The V end lost 5 bases, the J end lost 4 bases, and 19 bases lay between the germline ends. The CDR3 spells CASSGHKGRGPDTQYF. CDR3 DNA: TGTGCCAGCAGCGGGCATAAGGGAAGAGGTCCAGATACGCAGTATTTT. Complete variable domain (other parts from reference TRBV7-6 and TRBJ2-3): GAGVSQSPRYKVTKRGQDVALRCDPISGHVSLYWYRQALGQGPEFLTYFNYEAQQDKSGLPNDRFSAERPEGSISTLTIQRTEQRDSAMYRCASSGHKGRGPDTQYFGPGTRLTVL.

This clonotype has more than one count but fewer than ten. The chain employs TRBV7-9 and TRBJ2-7; 7 positions match TRBD1. Germline V gene data show CDR1 as SEHNR and CDR2 as FQNEAQ (reference sequence). The CDR3 consists of 11 residues. The V gene end was trimmed by 11 bases and the J gene end by 3 bases; junction bases not matched to a gene: 4. CDR3 coding DNA: TGTGCCGTTGACAGGGACTACGAGCAGTACTTC. This encodes CAVDRDYEQYF. Combining the CDR3 with reference TRBV7-9 and TRBJ2-7 gives the whole variable domain DTGVSQNPRHKITKRGQNVTFRCDPISEHNRLYWYRQTLGQGPEFLTYFQNEAQLEKSRLLSDRFSAERPKGSFSTLEIQRTEQGDSAMYLCAVDRDYEQYFGPGTRLTVT.

The chain couples TRBV10-3 to TRBJ1-1, with TRBD1 identical over 8 bases. The CDR3 sequence is 14 residues long. Unmatched junction bases numbered 4, after V lost 6 bases and J lost 1 base. CDR1 is ENHRY, CDR2 SYGVKD, per germline. The CDR3 loop is CAIRTGARNTEAFF. The DNA for the CDR3 is TGTGCCATCAGGACAGGGGCGAGGAACACTGAAGCTTTCTTT.

The rearrangement joins TRBV5-6 to TRBJ1-1; D gene unclear. V gave up 0 bases and J gave up 1 base, with 10 bases separating them. The CDR3 consists of 15 residues. Germline assignment: CDR1 SGHDT and CDR2 YYEEEE. CDR3 protein: CASSLALKRNTEAFF. CDR3 coding DNA: TGTGCCAGCAGCTTGGCGTTAAAGAGGAACACTGAAGCTTTCTTT. The whole variable domain, remainder taken from reference TRBV5-6 and TRBJ1-1, is DAGVTQSPTHLIKTRGQQVTLRCSPKSGHDTVSWYQQALGQGPQFIFQYYEEEERQRGNFPDRFSGHQFPNYSSELNVNALLLGDSALYLCASSLALKRNTEAFFGQGTRLTVV.

This clonotype was recorded a few times. V is TRBV5-1 and J is TRBJ2-3, with 11 bases that match TRBD2. The length of the CDR3 is 15 residues. Germline V gives CDR1 SGHRS, CDR2 YFSETQ. J lost 1 base, V lost 6 bases, and 4 bases had no gene match. The CDR3 DNA follows: TGCGCCAGCAAAGGGACTAGCGGTGGCACAGATACGCAGTATTTT. Amino acid sequence: CASKGTSGGTDTQYF.

The rearrangement links TRBV30 to TRBJ2-5; 8 nucleotides match TRBD2. Germline V gene sequence: CDR1 GTSNPN, CDR2 SVGIG (reference sequence). The CDR3 contains 14 residues. V dropped 8 bases and J dropped 2; count of bases not matched to a gene: 10. The CDR3 sequence: CAGGAGATQETQYF. The CDR3 DNA follows: TGTGCCGGGGGAGCGGGAGCGACTCAAGAGACCCAGTACTTC.

The table lists this clonotype with many counts. This chain joins TRBV7-2 and TRBJ2-5, with D possibly matching TRBD1 (6 bases). From germline, CDR1 is SGHTA and CDR2 FQGNSA. The CDR3 length is 16 residues. V gave up 0 bases and J gave up 4 bases, with 15 bases separating them. DNA of the CDR3: TGTGCCAGCAGCTTAGCTGGCAGGGGCGATCGAGAGACCCAGTACTTC. The encoded protein is CASSLAGRGDRETQYF.

This clonotype was found many times. This chain joins TRBV27 and TRBJ2-3; 14 bases align to TRBD2. CDR3 size: 20 residues. The junction had 11 bases not matched to a gene; V was cut back by 3 bases and J by 0 bases. Per the germline V gene, CDR1 is MNHEY and CDR2 is SMNVEV (reference sequence). CDR3 region: CASSLLPGLAGEESTDTQYF. Written as DNA, the CDR3 is TGTGCCAGCAGTTTGCTTCCGGGACTAGCGGGAGAAGAGAGCACAGATACGCAGTATTTT.

This clonotype was recorded at least ten times. This chain connects TRBV30 to TRBJ1-3; no clear D. The CDR3 sequence is 15 residues long. Trimming took 1 base from V and 0 from J, leaving 10 bases between them. CDR1 and CDR2 (germline): GTSNPN, SVGIG (reference sequence). CDR3: CAWSGGYSSGNTIYF. The CDR3 DNA reads as TGTGCCTGGAGTGGGGGATACAGCTCTGGAAACACCATATATTTT. The full variable domain, in which reference TRBV30 and TRBJ1-3 provide the parts outside the CDR3, is SQTIHQWPATLVQPVGSPLSLECTVEGTSNPNLYWYRQAAGRGLQLLFYSVGIGQISSEVPQNLSASRPQDRQFILSSKKLLLSDSGFYLCAWSGGYSSGNTIYFGEGSWLTVV.

This clonotype was counted at least ten times. The genes are TRBV2 and TRBJ1-2; D is unclear. The CDR3 loop spans 13 amino acids. CDR1 is SNHLY and CDR2 is FYNNEI in the germline V gene. V was pared by 1 base and J by 8 bases, with 11 bases between. The CDR3 sequence is CASSEVTSSGYTF. The CDR3 nucleotides read TGTGCCAGCAGTGAAGTGACCTCGTCGGGCTACACCTTC.

This clonotype has a handful of counts. The chain is built from TRBV4-3 and TRBJ2-5, with D tentatively TRBD1 or TRBD2 (5 bases each). The CDR3 loop spans 18 amino acids. V lost 0 bases, J lost 7 bases, and 24 bases lay in between. CDR1 LGHNA and CDR2 YSLEER come from the germline V gene. The CDR3 loop reads CASSQEWDVDGRGTTQYF. Here the CDR3 DNA reads TGCGCCAGCAGCCAAGAGTGGGACGTTGACGGGCGAGGGACGACCCAGTACTTC.

This clonotype has more than one count but fewer than ten. This chain joins TRBV9 and TRBJ2-7; D possibly corresponds to TRBD1 (6 bases). The CDR3 covers 13 residues. Trimming took off 3 bases at V and 3 bases at J, with 10 bases between the two ends. The germline V gene has CDR1 SGDLS and CDR2 YYNGEE. CDR3 in DNA: TGTGCCAGCAGCGCCTCGGACAGCTACGAGCAGTACTTC. Translation: CASSASDSYEQYF.

This clonotype was observed many times. The rearrangement joins TRBV2 to TRBJ2-1; 8 bases match TRBD2. V lost 7 bases, J lost 8 bases, and 7 bases stayed unmatched. There are 13 residues in the CDR3. Germline lookup yields CDR1 SNHLY and CDR2 FYNNEI. For the CDR3, the DNA is TGTGCCAGCATACCCGGACTAGCTGATGAGCAGTTCTTC. It specifies CASIPGLADEQFF.

In its sample, this clonotype was seen a few times. DNA of the CDR3: TGCGCCAGCAGTTCAATCCGGGGGGCGCGGGGCGCCTCGGGTCTAAATGAAAAACTGTTTTTT. Its translation is CASSSIRGARGASGLNEKLFF. The rearrangement links TRBV5-1 to TRBJ1-4, with D possibly being TRBD1 (6 bases). The CDR3 spans 21 residues. Germline lookup yields CDR1 SGHRS and CDR2 YFSETQ. V lost 5 bases and J lost 5, with 34 bases in between.

V is TRBV18 and J is TRBJ1-2; D uncertain. With 3 bases removed from V and 6 bases from J, the gap between germline ends came to 17 bases. Germline V lookup: CDR1 KGHSH, CDR2 LQKENI. CDR3 size: 15 residues. CDR3 nucleotides: TGTGCCAGCTCACCGGGCAGAGGATGGGGTGATGGCTACACCTTC. It codes for CASSPGRGWGDGYTF.

This clonotype turned up a few times. The gene calls are TRBV4-1 and TRBJ1-1; the match to TRBD1 covers 7 bases. With V trimmed by 1 base and J by 1 base, 3 bases remained unmatched. CDR3 size: 15 residues. Per germline, CDR1 MGHRA and CDR2 YSYEKL. The CDR3 here is CASSQVTGENTEAFF. CDR3 nucleotide sequence: TGCGCCAGCAGCCAAGTCACAGGGGAGAACACTGAAGCTTTCTTT.

This clonotype was found many times. This rearrangement joins TRBV27 to TRBJ1-1; D is unclear. The V gene's germline CDR1 is MNHEY and CDR2 SMNVEV (reference sequence). This CDR3 spans 14 amino acids. Between the trimmed V and J ends, which lost 2 bases and 4 bases, there was a span of 11 bases. The CDR3 DNA is TGTGCCAGCAGTTTAGGGGTTACGGGCACTGAAGCTTTCTTT. Protein: CASSLGVTGTEAFF.

This clonotype was detected many times. The chain couples TRBV14 to TRBJ2-7; TRBD1 matches 10 bases. Trimming removed 4 bases from V and 2 bases from J; junction bases left unmatched: 5. Germline loops: CDR1 SGHDN, CDR2 FVKESK. The CDR3 runs 15 residues. CDR3 protein: CASSRGQGGTYEQYF. As DNA, the CDR3 is TGTGCCAGCAGCCGAGGACAGGGGGGGACCTACGAGCAGTACTTC.

The chain combines TRBV6-1 with TRBJ1-2, with 10 bases fitting TRBD1. V was pared by 5 bases and J by 7 bases, with 16 bases of the junction left unmatched. Germline V gene sequence: CDR1 MNHNS, CDR2 SASEGT. The CDR3 has 17 amino acids. CDR3: CASSHVSDRGLRFGYTF. The CDR3 nucleotides read TGTGCCAGCAGTCATGTATCCGACAGGGGGCTTCGCTTTGGCTACACCTTC.

This clonotype showed up just a few times. The CDR3 coding sequence is TGTGCCAGCAGTAAAACATGGGACTATGGCTACACCTTC. It codes for CASSKTWDYGYTF. This chain connects TRBV27 to TRBJ1-2; D call uncertain. The CDR3 sequence is 13 residues long. Germline-derived CDR1 and CDR2 are MNHEY and SMNVEV (reference sequence). The V end lost 5 bases, the J end lost 3 bases, and 10 bases lay between the germline ends.

J is TRBJ2-1 and V is TRBV9; D might be TRBD2 (6 bases). Deletions cut 3 bases from V and 9 bases from J, with 10 bases between. The germline gives CDR1 SGDLS, CDR2 YYNGEE. There are 12 residues in the CDR3. DNA of the CDR3: TGTGCCAGCAGCGCGATGGGGGGTGAGCAGTTCTTC. This translates into CASSAMGGEQFF.

The J gene is TRBJ2-1, the V gene TRBV6-1; 10 bases agree with TRBD2. J was trimmed by 9 bases and V by 4 bases; bases with no gene match: 9. In germline, CDR1 is MNHNS, CDR2 SASEGT. The CDR3 contains 15 residues. CDR3 protein: CASSGASGRSREQFF. The CDR3 DNA is TGTGCCAGCAGTGGGGCTAGCGGGAGAAGTCGTGAGCAGTTCTTC.

This clonotype has just a few counts. The chain has TRBV11-3 and TRBJ2-1; D may be TRBD1 (5 bases). Trimming cost V 5 bases and J 0 bases, with 14 bases left between them. The germline CDR1 and CDR2 sequences are SGHNT and YENEEA. The CDR3 spans 16 residues. The CDR3 here is CASSRQGSSSYNEQFF. DNA for the CDR3: TGTGCCAGCAGCCGGCAGGGCTCAAGCTCCTACAATGAGCAGTTCTTC.

This clonotype was seen at least ten times. The chain employs TRBV6-1 and TRBJ2-7; D remains unclear. Germline loops: CDR1 MNHNS, CDR2 SASEGT. V lost 4 bases and J 2 bases, leaving 9 bases between the germline ends. This CDR3 spans 13 amino acids. In DNA, the CDR3 is TGTGCCAGCAGTGGCCCTTTAACCTACGAGCAGTACTTC. Translating gives CASSGPLTYEQYF.

This clonotype was detected many times. This chain joins TRBV11-2 and TRBJ2-1; 11 bases line up with TRBD2. The CDR3 totals 20 residues. V was pared by 2 bases and J by 2 bases, with 14 bases of the junction left unmatched. Germline V lookup: CDR1 SGHAT, CDR2 FQNNGV. This chain's CDR3 is CASSLMAGLAGGGTYNEQFF. Here the CDR3 DNA reads TGTGCCAGCAGCTTAATGGCTGGGCTAGCGGGAGGCGGGACCTACAATGAGCAGTTCTTC.

This clonotype was counted many times. This chain joins TRBV12-3 or TRBV12-4 and TRBJ2-2; D gene uncertain. V was shortened by 1 base and J by 7 bases, with 13 bases between the two germline ends. The CDR3 length is 15 residues. The CDR3 DNA reads as TGTGCCAGCAGTTTAGGTCTCGCACGCATCGGGGAGCTGTTTTTT. This codes for CASSLGLARIGELFF.

Ten or more counts support this clonotype. The J gene is TRBJ2-2, the V gene TRBV30, with D hard to call. Germline V gene sequence: CDR1 GTSNPN, CDR2 SVGIG (reference sequence). With 8 bases removed from V and 3 bases from J, the gap between germline ends came to 7 bases. The CDR3 contains 11 residues. The CDR3 loop reads CARSYTGELFF. In DNA, the CDR3 is TGTGCCCGGTCGTACACCGGGGAGCTGTTTTTT.

Only a few counts were recorded for this clonotype. The V call is TRBV25-1, the J call TRBJ2-2; TRBD1 matches at 7 bases. CDR1 is MGHDK, CDR2 SYGVNS, per germline. This CDR3 spans 17 amino acids. J was trimmed by 0 bases and V by 3 bases; bases with no gene match: 7. Here the CDR3 DNA reads TGTGCCAGCAGTGAGGTCAGGGGGTCAACGAACACCGGGGAGCTGTTTTTT. It translates to CASSEVRGSTNTGELFF.

The chain combines TRBV20-1 with TRBJ2-7; D might be TRBD1 or TRBD2, each matching 5 bases. Germline-derived CDR1 and CDR2 are DFQATT and SNEGSKA (reference sequence). The CDR3 consists of 18 residues. The germline V and J ends were trimmed by 3 bases and 4 bases, with 28 bases remaining between them. The CDR3 reads CSARASWGSGPPLYEQYF. CDR3 nucleotide sequence: TGCAGTGCTAGGGCTTCGTGGGGGAGTGGGCCCCCTTTGTACGAGCAGTACTTC.